Listed below are T cell receptor beta chains from one sample, sequenced in a study of T cells after yellow fever vaccination. TCRdb re-called the 5' RACE reads with MiXCR, one entry per CDR3 protein. Found here are a few hundred thousand distinct CDR3 sequences, about 4% of them singletons; the top ten hold less than 25%. The input for sequencing was PBMCs, taken 5 days after the yellow fever booster vaccination. Receptors originate from a man between 18 and 35 years old who received the YFV17D yellow fever vaccine. Each CDR3 is given with its conserved first and last residue. The order of the fields is V gene, clone size, D gene, J gene, CDR3 DNA, CDR3 protein. A D gene is named only where the DNA matches it firmly. The size entry is marked missing in some rows and otherwise reads once, few, many or a size class.

>TRBV7-2|many|TRBD1|TRBJ1-2
TGTGCCAGCAGCGCGCAAGGGGGCTACTATGGCTACACCTTC
CASSAQGGYYGYTF
>TRBV20-1|-|-|TRBJ2-7
TGCAGTGCTAGACTCGGGGCCGCCCGGGAGCAGTACTTC
CSARLGAAREQYF
>TRBV5-1|many|-|TRBJ2-7
TGCGCCAGCAGCTCCCGATCCTCCTACGAGCAGTACTTC
CASSSRSSYEQYF
>TRBV5-4|many|-|TRBJ2-2
TGTGCCAGCAGCTTGGCGGGGCTCACCGGGGAGCTGTTTTTT
CASSLAGLTGELFF
>TRBV5-1|many|-|TRBJ1-2
TGCGCCAGCAGCTACATTTACCCAGCTAACTATGGCTACACCTTC
CASSYIYPANYGYTF
>TRBV2|-|-|TRBJ1-1
TGTGCCAGCGCGAGGGAATCAAACACTGAAGCTTTCTTT
CASARESNTEAFF
>TRBV5-1|many|-|TRBJ1-5
TGCGCCAGCAGCTATGACGGTAGCAATCAGCCCCAGCATTTT
CASSYDGSNQPQHF
>TRBV7-3|few|-|TRBJ1-1
TGTGCCAGCAGCTTAACAAAACAGCCGAACACTGAAGCTTTCTTT
CASSLTKQPNTEAFF
>TRBV4-1|-|-|TRBJ2-7
TGCGCCAGCAGCCAACCCCTCGGGGCGGGCGAGCAGTACTTC
CASSQPLGAGEQYF
>TRBV7-2|-|-|TRBJ1-3
TGTGCCAGCAGCTTAGTTTCAGCTCCCGTCTCTGGAAACACCATATATTTT
CASSLVSAPVSGNTIYF
>TRBV29-1|-|-|TRBJ1-2
TGCAGCGTTGTTGAGGGCGGTGGCTACACCTTC
CSVVEGGGYTF
>TRBV4-1|few|-|TRBJ1-1
TGCGCCAGCAGCCATACGTTGGAGGACCCTTTCTTT
CASSHTLEDPFF
>TRBV18|few|TRBD1|TRBJ2-5
TGTGCCAGCTCACCACCCGGGGTAGGGGGCGCCCCCGAGGAGGAGACCCAGTACTTC
CASSPPGVGGAPEEETQYF
>TRBV5-1|many|-|TRBJ1-6
TGCGCCAGCAGCTTGCAGGGCCATAATTCACCCCTCCACTTT
CASSLQGHNSPLHF
>TRBV4-1|few|-|TRBJ2-1
TGCGCCAGCAGCCAAGGGGTGGGGAGCACCTACAATGAGCAGTTCTTC
CASSQGVGSTYNEQFF
>TRBV4-2|many|TRBD1|TRBJ1-2
TGTGCCAGCAGCCAAGACGGGACAGGGGGTGATAATGGCTACACCTTC
CASSQDGTGGDNGYTF
>TRBV7-9|many|TRBD1|TRBJ2-1
TGTGCCAGCAGCGGGACAGCGGATGAGCAGTTCTTC
CASSGTADEQFF
>TRBV6-2/TRBV6-3|-|-|TRBJ1-2
TGTGCCAGCTACGCGGGGGGCGGCTATGGCTACACCTTC
CASYAGGGYGYTF
>TRBV5-6|-|-|TRBJ2-1
TGTGCCAGCAGCTTACCCGGGACGGGTGGCAATGAGCAGTTCTTC
CASSLPGTGGNEQFF
>TRBV7-9|many|-|TRBJ2-1
TGTGCCAGCAGCTTCATCAGTTTCGAAAAGTTCTTC
CASSFISFEKFF
>TRBV12-3/TRBV12-4|-|-|TRBJ2-3
TGTGCCAGCACCGTTAATCCCGGTACGCAGTATTTT
CASTVNPGTQYF
>TRBV30|-|TRBD1|TRBJ1-2
TGTGCCTGGAGTCGGGACAGGTCCTATGGCTACACCTTC
CAWSRDRSYGYTF
>TRBV7-2|many|TRBD1|TRBJ1-5
TGTGCCAGCAGCTTAGGACAGGGGGAACAGCCCCAGCATTTT
CASSLGQGEQPQHF
>TRBV9|many|-|TRBJ2-2
TGTGCCAGCAGCGTCTCGGACAGATCGAACACCGGGGAGCTGTTTTTT
CASSVSDRSNTGELFF
>TRBV6-6|-|TRBD1|TRBJ1-3
TGTGCCAGCAGTTACTTCAGGGACAGTGGAAACACCATATATTTT
CASSYFRDSGNTIYF
>TRBV7-7|few|TRBD2|TRBJ2-5
TGTGCCAGCAGCTTGGGGACTAGCGGGCTTTCGGAGACCCAGTACTTC
CASSLGTSGLSETQYF
>TRBV7-8|many|-|TRBJ2-3
TGTGCCAGCAGCTTAGGTCTGGGAGCAGATACGCAGTATTTT
CASSLGLGADTQYF
>TRBV6-6|many|-|TRBJ1-2
TGTGCCAGCAGACAGGGACTTGGATCTAACTATGGCTACACCTTC
CASRQGLGSNYGYTF
>TRBV6-1|-|TRBD1|TRBJ1-5
TGTGCCAGCAGGACAGGGGCGGGCAATCAGCCCCAGCATTTT
CASRTGAGNQPQHF
>TRBV7-3|few|-|TRBJ2-5
TGTGCCAGCAGCCCCACAAATCTTGGGATTGAGACCCAGTACTTC
CASSPTNLGIETQYF
>TRBV18|-|-|TRBJ1-1
TGTGCCAGCTCACCAGCCGGAGGGGTTTCTGAAGCTTTCTTT
CASSPAGGVSEAFF
>TRBV9|many|-|TRBJ1-5
TGTGCCAGCAGCGTAGTTCGGGAAGACTCCCCTCATCAGCCCCAGCATTTT
CASSVVREDSPHQPQHF
>TRBV5-1|many|-|TRBJ2-7
TGCGCCAGCAGCTCGGACGTCAACTACGAGCAGTACTTC
CASSSDVNYEQYF
>TRBV5-4|few|-|TRBJ2-3
TGTGCCAGCAGCCCCGGGGCCCGCCTCCTAGCGTACACAGATACGCAGTATTTT
CASSPGARLLAYTDTQYF
>TRBV5-1|-|-|TRBJ1-2
TGCGCCAGCAGCGAGGGGACAACTAACTATGGCTACACCTTC
CASSEGTTNYGYTF
>TRBV28|few|TRBD1|TRBJ1-5
TGTGCCAGCAGTTTAGGGACAGGGGTTAAGGGGCCCCAGCATTTT
CASSLGTGVKGPQHF
>TRBV6-1|once|-|TRBJ1-5
TGTGCCAGCAGCAACAGGGAGCGCCAGCCCCAGCATTTT
CASSNRERQPQHF
>TRBV24-1|few|-|TRBJ2-5
TGTGCCACCAGTGACGCTCGGAGCGACCAAGAGACCCAGTACTTC
CATSDARSDQETQYF
>TRBV6-2/TRBV6-3|few|-|TRBJ2-2
TGTGCCAGCAGCCCCAGTCGGGGGACGAACACCGGGGAGCTGTTTTTT
CASSPSRGTNTGELFF
>TRBV6-5|few|TRBD1|TRBJ1-1
TGTGCCAGCAGTTACTCGACAGGGCCCTCCACTGAAGCTTTCTTT
CASSYSTGPSTEAFF
>TRBV24-1|-|-|TRBJ2-2
TGTGCCACTTCTGGACAGCAGAACACCGGGGAGCTGTTTTTT
CATSGQQNTGELFF
>TRBV20-1|many|-|TRBJ2-1
TGCAGTCCAAGAGGGGGGCCCTACAATGAGCAGTTCTTC
CSPRGGPYNEQFF
>TRBV28|many|TRBD1|TRBJ1-4
TGTGCCAGCAGCGGGGGCGACAGGGCTAATGAAAAACTGTTTTTT
CASSGGDRANEKLFF
>TRBV28|few|-|TRBJ2-6
TGTGCCAGCAGTTTAGTCAGGCGGAGCTCTGGGGCCAACGTCCTGACTTTC
CASSLVRRSSGANVLTF
>TRBV30|few|-|TRBJ2-3
TGTGCCTGGAGTGTACTGATGGGTCCAGATACGCAGTATTTT
CAWSVLMGPDTQYF
>TRBV20-1|few|TRBD1|TRBJ1-1
TGCAGTGCTAGAAAACAGGGGGATGACACTGAAGCTTTCTTT
CSARKQGDDTEAFF
>TRBV24-1|few|TRBD2|TRBJ2-1
TGTGCCACCAGAAGCGGGGGGCCTTACAATGAGCAGTTCTTC
CATRSGGPYNEQFF
>TRBV29-1|few|TRBD2|TRBJ2-1
TGCAGCGTCGCCACTAGCGGGGGGGGCAATGAGCAGTTCTTC
CSVATSGGGNEQFF
>TRBV7-9|-|-|TRBJ2-5
TGTGCCAGCAGCTTACCAGGGCAAGAGACCCAGTACTTC
CASSLPGQETQYF